This entry lists 3 T cell receptor beta chains sequenced from one sample in a study of regulatory T cells. The primer mix had 52 TRBV and 13 TRBJ primers. Using immunoSEQ multiplex PCR, the repertoire was profiled, and TCRdb retains in-frame clones only, with some absent. The sample shows just over 20,000 clones, 93% of them seen only once. Material: CD8+ T cells sorted from blood. The receptors originated from a child aged 2 to 10 with CD3G deficiency.

This clone has just one count. This chain connects TRBV10-3 to TRBJ2-7; D is undetermined. Germline V gene data show CDR1 as ENHRY and CDR2 as SYGVKD. This CDR3 has 14 residues. V lost 3 bases and J lost 0, with 9 bases in between. CDR3 residues: CAISDPAYSYEQYF. The DNA for the CDR3 is TGTGCCATCAGTGACCCGGCGTACTCCTACGAGCAGTACTTC.

This chain links TRBV28 with TRBJ2-7; 7 bases line up with TRBD2. The V and J ends lost 3 bases and 3 bases, in that order; junction bases with no gene match: 5. Germline V lookup: CDR1 MDHEN, CDR2 SYDVKM. This CDR3 comprises 14 residues. CDR3 sequence (DNA): TGTGCCAGCAGTTTCGGCGGGGGAGTCTACGAGCAGTACTTC. It encodes CASSFGGGVYEQYF.

V and J are TRBV12-5 and TRBJ2-1; 7 nucleotides match TRBD1. Germline V gene sequence: CDR1 LGHNT, CDR2 FRNRAP. The V segment lost 3 bases and the J segment 9 bases; nucleotides outside the gene matches: 5. The CDR3 is 13 amino acids. This CDR3 reads CASGFMSGGEQFF. The CDR3 DNA reads as TGTGCTAGTGGTTTTATGTCAGGGGGTGAGCAGTTCTTC.